Listed here is a single T cell receptor beta chain. Its specificity is unknown. The sample comes from a study of T-cell reconstitution after alpha-beta-depleted transplantation in children. The study, taken as a whole, reports: After one year, T-cell counts and TCRbeta diversity mostly came from new T cells. Reportedly, alpha-beta T cells present about two months post-transplant originated from several hundred expanded clones of graft origin. Recipient T cells and thymic progenitors that survived gave rise to the high TCRbeta diversity observed at day 60 in some patients.

TCRbeta library preparation incorporated unique molecular identifiers. TCRdb fed the PCR reads into MiXCR, producing one record per CDR3 protein. The table lists about a million distinct CDR3 sequences, under 30% of them singletons, with roughly 31% in the top ten. Deletions cut 1 base from V and 0 bases from J, with 11 bases between. This CDR3 is built from 16 residues. V gene TRBV12-3 or TRBV12-4 combines with J gene TRBJ2-3; D may be TRBD1 (6 bases). This specimen was PBMCs, mostly from graft donor cells, taken 360 days after TCRalphabeta/CD19-depleted stem cell transplant. This clonotype was obtained from a boy under two years old who had a stem cell transplant for SCID, so the T cells may come from the graft donor. The CDR3 DNA reads TGTGCCAGCAGTTTAGTAACAGGGCGGAGCACAGATACGCAGTATTTT. Encoded protein: CASSLVTGRSTDTQYF.